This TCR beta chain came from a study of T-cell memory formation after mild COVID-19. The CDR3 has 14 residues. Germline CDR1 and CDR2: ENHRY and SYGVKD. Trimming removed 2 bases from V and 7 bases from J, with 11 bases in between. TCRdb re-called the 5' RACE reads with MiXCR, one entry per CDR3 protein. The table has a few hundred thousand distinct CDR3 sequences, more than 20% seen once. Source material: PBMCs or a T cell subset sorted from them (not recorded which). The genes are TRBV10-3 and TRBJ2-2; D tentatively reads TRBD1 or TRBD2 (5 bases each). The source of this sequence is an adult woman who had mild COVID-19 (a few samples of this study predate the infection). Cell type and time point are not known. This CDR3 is CAISEGGHHGELFF. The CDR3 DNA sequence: TGTGCCATCAGTGAGGGAGGACACCACGGGGAGCTGTTTTTT.